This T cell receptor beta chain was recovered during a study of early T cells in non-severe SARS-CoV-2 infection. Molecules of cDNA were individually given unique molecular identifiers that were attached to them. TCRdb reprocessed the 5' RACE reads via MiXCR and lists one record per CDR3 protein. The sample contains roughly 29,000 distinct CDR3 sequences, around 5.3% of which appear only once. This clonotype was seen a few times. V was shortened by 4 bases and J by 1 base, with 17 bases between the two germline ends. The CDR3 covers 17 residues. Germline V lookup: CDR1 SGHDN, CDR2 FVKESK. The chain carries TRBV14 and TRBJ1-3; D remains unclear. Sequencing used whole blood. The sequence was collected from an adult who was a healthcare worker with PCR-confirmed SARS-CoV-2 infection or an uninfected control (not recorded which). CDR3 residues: CASSRKINWISGNTIYF. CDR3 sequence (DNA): TGTGCCAGCAGCCGGAAAATTAACTGGATTTCTGGAAACACCATATATTTT.